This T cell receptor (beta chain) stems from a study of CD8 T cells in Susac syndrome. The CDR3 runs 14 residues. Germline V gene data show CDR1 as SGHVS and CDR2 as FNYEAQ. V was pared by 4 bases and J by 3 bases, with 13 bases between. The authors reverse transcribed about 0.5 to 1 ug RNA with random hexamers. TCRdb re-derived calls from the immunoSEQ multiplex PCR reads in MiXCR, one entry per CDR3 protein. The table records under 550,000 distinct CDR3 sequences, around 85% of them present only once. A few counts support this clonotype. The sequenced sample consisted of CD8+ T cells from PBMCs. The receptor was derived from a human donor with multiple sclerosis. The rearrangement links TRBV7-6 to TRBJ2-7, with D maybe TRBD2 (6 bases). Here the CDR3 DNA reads TGTGCCAGCAGCTATGGGGGGTTTCTCTACGAGCAGTACTTC. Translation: CASSYGGFLYEQYF.